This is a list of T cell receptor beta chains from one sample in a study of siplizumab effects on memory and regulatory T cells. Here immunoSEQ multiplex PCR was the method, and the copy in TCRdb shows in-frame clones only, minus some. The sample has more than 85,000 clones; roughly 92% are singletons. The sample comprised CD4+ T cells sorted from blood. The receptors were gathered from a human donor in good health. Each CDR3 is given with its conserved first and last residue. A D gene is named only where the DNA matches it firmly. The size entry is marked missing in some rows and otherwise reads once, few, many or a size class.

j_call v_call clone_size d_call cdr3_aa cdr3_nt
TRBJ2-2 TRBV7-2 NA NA CASSLVVLSFAGELFF TGTGCCAGCAGCTTAGTTGTCCTAAGTTTCGCCGGGGAGCTGTTTTTT
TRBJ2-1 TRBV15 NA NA CATSPLPRNEQFF TGTGCCACCAGCCCCCTTCCACGGAATGAGCAGTTCTTC
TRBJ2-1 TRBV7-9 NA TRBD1 CASSTRTGGYNEQFF TGTGCCAGCAGCACCCGGACAGGGGGCTACAATGAGCAGTTCTTC
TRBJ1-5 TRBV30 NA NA CAWSKDTSNQPQHF TGTGCCTGGAGTAAGGACACCAGCAATCAGCCCCAGCATTTT
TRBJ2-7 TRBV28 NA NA CASRAAPSYEQYF TGTGCCAGCAGAGCGGCACCGTCCTACGAGCAGTACTTC
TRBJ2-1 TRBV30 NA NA CAWSRNNEQFF TGTGCCTGGAGTCGAAACAATGAGCAGTTCTTC
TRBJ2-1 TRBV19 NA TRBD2 CASSGGGSGLSYNEQFF TGTGCCAGTAGTGGGGGGGGTAGCGGGTTATCCTACAATGAGCAGTTCTTC
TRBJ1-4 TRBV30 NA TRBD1 CAWSLLNRGRGEKLFF TGTGCCTGGAGTTTACTCAACAGGGGGCGAGGCGAAAAACTGTTTTTT
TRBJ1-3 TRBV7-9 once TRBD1 CASSPGLRQGADGNTIYF TGTGCCAGCAGTCCTGGTTTAAGACAGGGGGCGGATGGAAACACCATATATTTT
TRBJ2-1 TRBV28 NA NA CASKTGLWEQFF TGTGCCAGCAAAACGGGGCTCTGGGAGCAGTTCTTC
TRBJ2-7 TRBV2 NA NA CASSETYEQYF TGTGCCAGCAGCGAGACCTACGAGCAGTACTTC
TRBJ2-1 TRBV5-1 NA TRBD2 CASRSGTSGINEQFF TGCGCCAGCAGGTCCGGGACTAGCGGAATCAATGAGCAGTTCTTC